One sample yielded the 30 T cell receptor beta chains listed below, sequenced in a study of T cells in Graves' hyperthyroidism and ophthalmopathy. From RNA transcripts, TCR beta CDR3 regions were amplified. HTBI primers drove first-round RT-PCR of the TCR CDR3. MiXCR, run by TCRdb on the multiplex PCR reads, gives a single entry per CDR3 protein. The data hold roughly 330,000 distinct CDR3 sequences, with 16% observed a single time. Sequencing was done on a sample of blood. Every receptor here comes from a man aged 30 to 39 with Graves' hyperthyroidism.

The CDR3, as DNA: TGTGCCACTCGCGATAGGGACTCCTACGAGCAGTACTTC. This gives the protein CATRDRDSYEQYF. The rearrangement joins TRBV24-1 to TRBJ2-7; D gene uncertain. Trimming removed 10 bases at V and 0 bases at J, with 12 bases between. Germline lookup yields CDR1 KGHDR and CDR2 SFDVKD. The CDR3 runs 13 residues.

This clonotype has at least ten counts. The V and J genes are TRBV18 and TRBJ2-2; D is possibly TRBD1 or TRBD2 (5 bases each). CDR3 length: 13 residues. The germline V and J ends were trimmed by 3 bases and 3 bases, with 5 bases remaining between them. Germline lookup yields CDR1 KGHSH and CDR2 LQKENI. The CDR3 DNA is TGTGCCAGCTCACCGGGGGACACCGGGGAGCTGTTTTTT. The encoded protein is CASSPGDTGELFF.

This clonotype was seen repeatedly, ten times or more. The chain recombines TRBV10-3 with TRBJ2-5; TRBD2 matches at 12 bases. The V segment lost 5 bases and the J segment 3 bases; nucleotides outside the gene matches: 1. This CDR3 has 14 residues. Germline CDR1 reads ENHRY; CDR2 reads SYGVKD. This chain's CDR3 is CAISPSGREETQYF. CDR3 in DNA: TGTGCCATCAGTCCTAGCGGGAGGGAAGAGACCCAGTACTTC.

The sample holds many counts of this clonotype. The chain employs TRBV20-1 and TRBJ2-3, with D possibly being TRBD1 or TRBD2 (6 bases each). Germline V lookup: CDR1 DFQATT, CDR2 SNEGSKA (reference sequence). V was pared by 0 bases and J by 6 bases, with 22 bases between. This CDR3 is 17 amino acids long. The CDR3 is CSARDRGKRGAIDTQYF. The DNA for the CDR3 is TGCAGTGCTAGAGATCGGGGCAAGAGGGGGGCAATTGATACGCAGTATTTT.

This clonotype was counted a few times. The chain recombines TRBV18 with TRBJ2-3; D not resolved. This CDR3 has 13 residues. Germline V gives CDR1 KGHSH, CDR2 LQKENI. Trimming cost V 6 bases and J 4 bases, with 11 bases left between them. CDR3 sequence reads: CASSSLEADTQYF. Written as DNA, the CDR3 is TGTGCCAGCTCGTCATTAGAGGCAGATACGCAGTATTTT.

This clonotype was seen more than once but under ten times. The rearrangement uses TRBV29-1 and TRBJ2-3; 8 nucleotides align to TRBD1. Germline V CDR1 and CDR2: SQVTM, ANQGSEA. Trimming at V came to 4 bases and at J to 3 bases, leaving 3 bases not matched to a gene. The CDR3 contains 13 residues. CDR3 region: CSVVTGETDTQYF. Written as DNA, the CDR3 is TGCAGCGTTGTGACAGGGGAGACAGATACGCAGTATTTT.

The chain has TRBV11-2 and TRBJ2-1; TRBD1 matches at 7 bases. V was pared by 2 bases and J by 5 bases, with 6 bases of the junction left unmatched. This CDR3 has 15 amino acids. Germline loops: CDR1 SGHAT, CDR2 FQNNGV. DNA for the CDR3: TGTGCCAGCAGCTTATTTGGGACAGAGCACAATGAGCAGTTCTTC. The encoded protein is CASSLFGTEHNEQFF.

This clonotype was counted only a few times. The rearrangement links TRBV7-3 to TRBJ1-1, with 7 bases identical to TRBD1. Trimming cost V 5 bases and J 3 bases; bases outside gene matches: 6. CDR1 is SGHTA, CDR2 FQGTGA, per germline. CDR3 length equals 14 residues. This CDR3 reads CASSATGADTEAFF. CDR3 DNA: TGTGCCAGCAGCGCTACAGGGGCAGACACTGAAGCTTTCTTT.

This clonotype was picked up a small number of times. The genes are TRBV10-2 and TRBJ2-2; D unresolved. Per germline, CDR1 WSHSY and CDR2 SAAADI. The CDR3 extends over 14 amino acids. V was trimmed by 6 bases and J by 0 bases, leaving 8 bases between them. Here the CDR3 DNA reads TGCGCCAGCAGGGACCGAACGAACACCGGGGAGCTGTTTTTT. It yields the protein CASRDRTNTGELFF.

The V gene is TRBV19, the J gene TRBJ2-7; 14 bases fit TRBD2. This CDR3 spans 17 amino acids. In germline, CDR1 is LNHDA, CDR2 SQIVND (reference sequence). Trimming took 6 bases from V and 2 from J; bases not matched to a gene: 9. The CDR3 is CASSVGTSGGQPYEQYF. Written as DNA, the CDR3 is TGTGCCAGTAGCGTCGGGACTAGCGGGGGACAACCCTACGAGCAGTACTTC.

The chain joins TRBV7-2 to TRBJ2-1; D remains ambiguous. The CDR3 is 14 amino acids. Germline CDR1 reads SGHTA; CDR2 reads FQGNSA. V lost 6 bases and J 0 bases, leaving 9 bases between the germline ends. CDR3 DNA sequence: TGTGCCAGCAGTTTATCTCCCTCCTACAATGAGCAGTTCTTC. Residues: CASSLSPSYNEQFF.

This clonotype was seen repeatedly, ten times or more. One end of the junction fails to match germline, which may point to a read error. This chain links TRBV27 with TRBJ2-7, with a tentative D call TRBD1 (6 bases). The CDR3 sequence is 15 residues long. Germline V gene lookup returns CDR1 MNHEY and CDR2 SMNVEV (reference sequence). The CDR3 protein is CASRFKGQSSYEQYF. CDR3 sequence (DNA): TGTGCCAGCCGTTTTAAAGGACAGAGCTCCTACGAGCAGTACTTC.

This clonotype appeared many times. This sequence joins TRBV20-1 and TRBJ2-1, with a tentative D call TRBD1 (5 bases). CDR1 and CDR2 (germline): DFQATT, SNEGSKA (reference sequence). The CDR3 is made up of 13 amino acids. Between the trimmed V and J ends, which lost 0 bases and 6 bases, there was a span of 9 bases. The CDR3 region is CSAREGRANEQFF. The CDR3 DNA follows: TGCAGTGCTAGAGAGGGCAGGGCCAATGAGCAGTTCTTC.

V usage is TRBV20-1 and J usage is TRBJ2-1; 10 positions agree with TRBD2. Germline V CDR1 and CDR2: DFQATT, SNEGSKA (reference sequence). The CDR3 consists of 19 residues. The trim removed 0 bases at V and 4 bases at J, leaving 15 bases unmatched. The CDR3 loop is CSARDDAGHVLAGYNEQFF. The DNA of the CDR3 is TGCAGTGCTAGAGATGATGCGGGGCACGTACTAGCGGGATACAATGAGCAGTTCTTC.

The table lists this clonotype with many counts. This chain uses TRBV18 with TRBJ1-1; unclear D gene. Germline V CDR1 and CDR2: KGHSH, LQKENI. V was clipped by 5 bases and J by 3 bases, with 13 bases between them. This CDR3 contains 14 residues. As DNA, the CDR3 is TGTGCCAGCTCATGGAGAGGCGGCGACACTGAAGCTTTCTTT. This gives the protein CASSWRGGDTEAFF.

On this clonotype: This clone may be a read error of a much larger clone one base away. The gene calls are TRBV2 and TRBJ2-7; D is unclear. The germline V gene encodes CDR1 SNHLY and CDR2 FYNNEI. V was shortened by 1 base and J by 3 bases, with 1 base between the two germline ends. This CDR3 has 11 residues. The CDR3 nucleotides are TGTGCCAGCAGTGAAGTCTACGAGCAGTACTTC. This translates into CASSEVYEQYF.

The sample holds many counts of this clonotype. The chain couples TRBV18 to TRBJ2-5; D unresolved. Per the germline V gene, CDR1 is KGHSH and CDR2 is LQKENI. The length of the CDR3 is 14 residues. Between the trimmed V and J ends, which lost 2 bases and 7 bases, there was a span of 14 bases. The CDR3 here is CASSPLTELGTQYF. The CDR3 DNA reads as TGTGCCAGCTCACCATTGACGGAGCTCGGGACCCAGTACTTC. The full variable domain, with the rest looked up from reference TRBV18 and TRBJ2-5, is NAGVMQNPRHLVRRRGQEARLRCSPMKGHSHVYWYRQLPEEGLKFMVYLQKENIIDESGMPKERFSAEFPKEGPSILRIQQVVRGDSAAYFCASSPLTELGTQYFGPGTRLLVL.

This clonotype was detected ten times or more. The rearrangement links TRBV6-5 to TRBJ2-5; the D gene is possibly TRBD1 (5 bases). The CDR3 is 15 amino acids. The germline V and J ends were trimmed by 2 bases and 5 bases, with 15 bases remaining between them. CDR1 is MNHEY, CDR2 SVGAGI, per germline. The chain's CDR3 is CASSYVVGAAETQYF. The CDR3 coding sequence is TGTGCCAGCAGTTACGTTGTAGGGGCTGCGGAGACCCAGTACTTC.

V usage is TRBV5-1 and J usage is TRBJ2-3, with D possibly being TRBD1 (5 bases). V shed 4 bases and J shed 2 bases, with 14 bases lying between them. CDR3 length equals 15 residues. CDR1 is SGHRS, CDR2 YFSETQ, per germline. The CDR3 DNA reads TGCGCCAGCAGCCTAATGACAGACCCCACAGATACGCAGTATTTT. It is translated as CASSLMTDPTDTQYF.

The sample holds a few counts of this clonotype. The CDR3 coding sequence is TGCAGCGTTGAAGATAGACTAGCGAGTTACAATGAGCAGTTCTTC. Translation gives CSVEDRLASYNEQFF. V usage is TRBV29-1 and J usage is TRBJ2-1; 8 nucleotides line up with TRBD2. Germline assignment: CDR1 SQVTM and CDR2 ANQGSEA. This CDR3 has 15 amino acids. With 0 bases clipped from V and 4 bases from J, the junction kept 5 bases outside the gene matches.

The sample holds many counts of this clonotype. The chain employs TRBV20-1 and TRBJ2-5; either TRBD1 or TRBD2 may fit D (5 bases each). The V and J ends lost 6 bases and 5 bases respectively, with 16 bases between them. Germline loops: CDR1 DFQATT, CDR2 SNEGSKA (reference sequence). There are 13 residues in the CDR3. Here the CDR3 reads CSAKGTNEETQYF. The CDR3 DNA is TGCAGTGCGAAGGGGACGAACGAGGAGACCCAGTACTTC.

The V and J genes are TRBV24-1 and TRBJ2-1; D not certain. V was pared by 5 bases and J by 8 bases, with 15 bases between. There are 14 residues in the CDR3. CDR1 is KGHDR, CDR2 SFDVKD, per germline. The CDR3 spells CATSGITAEDEQFF. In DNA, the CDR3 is TGTGCCACCAGTGGTATTACAGCCGAGGATGAGCAGTTCTTC.

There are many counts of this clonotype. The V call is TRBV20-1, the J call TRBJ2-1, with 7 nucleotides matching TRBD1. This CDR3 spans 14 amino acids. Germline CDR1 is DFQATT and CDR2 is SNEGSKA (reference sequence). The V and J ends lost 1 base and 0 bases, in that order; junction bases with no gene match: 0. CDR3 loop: CSARGDSSYNEQFF. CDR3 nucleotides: TGCAGTGCTAGAGGGGACAGCTCCTACAATGAGCAGTTCTTC.

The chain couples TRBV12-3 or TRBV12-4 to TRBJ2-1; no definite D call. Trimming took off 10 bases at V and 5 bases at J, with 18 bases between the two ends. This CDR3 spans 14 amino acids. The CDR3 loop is CATGPMRHHNEQFF. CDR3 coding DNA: TGTGCCACCGGGCCTATGCGGCACCACAATGAGCAGTTCTTC.

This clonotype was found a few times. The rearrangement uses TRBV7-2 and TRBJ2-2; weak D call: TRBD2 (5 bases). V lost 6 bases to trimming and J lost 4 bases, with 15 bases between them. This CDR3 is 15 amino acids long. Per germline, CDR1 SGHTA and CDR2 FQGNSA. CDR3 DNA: TGTGCCAGCAGTCAAATGCCGGGATTCACCGGGGAGCTGTTTTTT. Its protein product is CASSQMPGFTGELFF.

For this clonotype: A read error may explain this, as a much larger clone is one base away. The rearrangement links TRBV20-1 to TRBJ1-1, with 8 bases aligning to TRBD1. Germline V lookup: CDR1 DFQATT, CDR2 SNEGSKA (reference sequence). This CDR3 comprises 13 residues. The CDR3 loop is CSAEGQDDTGAFF. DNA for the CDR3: TGCAGTGCGGAGGGACAGGACGACACTGGAGCTTTCTTT.

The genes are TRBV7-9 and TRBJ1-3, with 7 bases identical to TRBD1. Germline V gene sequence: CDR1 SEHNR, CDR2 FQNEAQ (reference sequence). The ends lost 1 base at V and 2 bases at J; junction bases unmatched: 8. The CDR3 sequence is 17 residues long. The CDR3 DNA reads TGTGCCAGCAGCTTAGGAGGGGGCGTCCTGCCTGGAAACACCATATATTTT. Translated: CASSLGGGVLPGNTIYF. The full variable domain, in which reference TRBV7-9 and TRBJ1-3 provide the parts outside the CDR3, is DTGVSQNPRHKITKRGQNVTFRCDPISEHNRLYWYRQTLGQGPEFLTYFQNEAQLEKSRLLSDRFSAERPKGSFSTLEIQRTEQGDSAMYLCASSLGGGVLPGNTIYFGEGSWLTVV.

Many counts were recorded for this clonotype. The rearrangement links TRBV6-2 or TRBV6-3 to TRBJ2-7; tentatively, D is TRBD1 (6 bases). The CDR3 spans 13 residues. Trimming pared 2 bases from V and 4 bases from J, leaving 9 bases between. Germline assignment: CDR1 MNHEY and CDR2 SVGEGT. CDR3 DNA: TGTGCCAGCAGTTACGGACAGCGGTACGAGCAGTACTTC. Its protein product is CASSYGQRYEQYF.

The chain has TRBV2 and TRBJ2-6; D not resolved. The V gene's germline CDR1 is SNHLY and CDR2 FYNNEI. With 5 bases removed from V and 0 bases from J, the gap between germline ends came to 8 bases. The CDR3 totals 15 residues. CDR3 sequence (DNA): TGTGCCAGCAGTAGATTGCCCTCTGGGGCCAACGTCCTGACTTTC. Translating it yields CASSRLPSGANVLTF.

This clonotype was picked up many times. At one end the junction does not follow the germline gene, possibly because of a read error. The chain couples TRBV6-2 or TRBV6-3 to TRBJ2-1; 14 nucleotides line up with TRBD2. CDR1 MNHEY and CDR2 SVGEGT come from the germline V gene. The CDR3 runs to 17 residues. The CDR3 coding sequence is TGTGCCAGCAATTACGGATTGGGGACTAGCGGGGGCAATGAGCAGTTCTTC. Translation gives CASNYGLGTSGGNEQFF.